The 8 T cell receptor beta chains presented below share a single source sample, sequenced in a study of CD8 T cells in Susac syndrome (dated by TCRdb to about 2019). The receptor library was made with the immunoSEQ multiplex PCR assay. RNA was extracted with the RNeasy kit and 0.5 to 1 ug was reverse transcribed using random hexamers. In-frame beta chains were kept once TCRdb had trimmed the public reads at Q25 with fastp and called clones with MiXCR. CDR3 protein duplicates are merged, each entry listing the most common genes and DNA. The sample table holds 100,000 to 110,000 distinct CDR3 sequences, of which nearly 97% were seen once. The ten largest clones take up 0.3% of the sample. Material: CD8+ T cells from PBMCs. The receptors were sampled from a human donor with Susac syndrome.

The chain has TRBV6-1 and TRBJ2-6, with D possibly called TRBD1 or TRBD2 (5 bases each). The CDR3 contains 16 residues. V lost 1 base to trimming and J lost 2 bases, with 9 bases between them. CDR1 is MNHNS and CDR2 is SASEGT in the germline V gene. This CDR3 is CASSEDGTAGANVLTF. DNA of the CDR3: TGTGCCAGCAGTGAAGACGGGACGGCTGGGGCCAACGTCCTGACTTTC.

V usage is TRBV29-1 and J usage is TRBJ1-1; the D is unclear. The CDR3 covers 12 residues. Germline loops: CDR1 SQVTM, CDR2 ANQGSEA. V was clipped by 3 bases and J by 2 bases, with 7 bases between them. The CDR3 coding sequence is TGCAGCGTTGACCCCACCAACACTGAAGCTTTCTTT. Protein sequence: CSVDPTNTEAFF.

This sequence joins TRBV7-9 and TRBJ2-3; D may be TRBD2 (6 bases). CDR1 and CDR2 (germline): SEHNR, FQNEAQ (reference sequence). CDR3 length: 15 amino acids. V lost 5 bases and J lost 0, with 12 bases in between. CDR3: CASSAPGVSTDTQYF. The CDR3 nucleotides are TGTGCCAGCAGCGCCCCGGGAGTTAGCACAGATACGCAGTATTTT.

The count of this clonotype is one. The chain carries TRBV18 and TRBJ1-1; possibly TRBD1 for D (5 bases). This CDR3 is built from 15 residues. Germline CDR1 reads KGHSH; CDR2 reads LQKENI. The V end was cut by 6 bases, the J end by 1 base, with 15 bases between. The CDR3 DNA follows: TGTGCCAGCTCCTCCGGGTCCAGGGCGAACACTGAAGCTTTCTTT. This encodes CASSSGSRANTEAFF.

This chain links TRBV20-1 with TRBJ2-1, with D possibly matching TRBD2 (5 bases). The germline V gene has CDR1 DFQATT and CDR2 SNEGSKA (reference sequence). CDR3 size: 13 residues. With 3 bases removed from V and 4 bases from J, the gap between germline ends came to 10 bases. Here the CDR3 DNA reads TGCAGTGCTAGGAGGGCAGAGTACAATGAGCAGTTCTTC. Residues: CSARRAEYNEQFF.

This sequence joins TRBV11-1 and TRBJ2-1; 11 bases agree with TRBD2. The V gene's germline CDR1 is SGHAT and CDR2 FQDESV (reference sequence). The length of the CDR3 is 12 residues. Trimming took 6 bases from V and 9 from J; bases not matched to a gene: 1. This CDR3 is CASRGLAAEQFF. Written as DNA, the CDR3 is TGTGCCAGCAGGGGACTAGCGGCTGAGCAGTTCTTC.

The CDR3 coding sequence is TGTGCCAGCAGTTACGGGGTAGCGGGAGCCTACGAGCAGTACTTC. Residues: CASSYGVAGAYEQYF. The chain is built from TRBV6-5 and TRBJ2-7; 9 bases agree with TRBD2. The CDR3 runs to 15 residues. Trimming removed 2 bases from V and 2 bases from J; junction bases left unmatched: 4. In germline, CDR1 is MNHEY, CDR2 SVGAGI.

The chain employs TRBV27 and TRBJ2-5; possibly TRBD1 for D (6 bases). The V gene lost 0 bases and the J gene lost 2 bases, with 10 bases spanning the gap. The V gene's germline CDR1 is MNHEY and CDR2 SMNVEV (reference sequence). The CDR3 is 15 residues long. This CDR3 is CASSLSEDRQETQYF. The CDR3 region has the DNA TGTGCCAGCAGTTTATCGGAAGACAGGCAAGAGACCCAGTACTTC.